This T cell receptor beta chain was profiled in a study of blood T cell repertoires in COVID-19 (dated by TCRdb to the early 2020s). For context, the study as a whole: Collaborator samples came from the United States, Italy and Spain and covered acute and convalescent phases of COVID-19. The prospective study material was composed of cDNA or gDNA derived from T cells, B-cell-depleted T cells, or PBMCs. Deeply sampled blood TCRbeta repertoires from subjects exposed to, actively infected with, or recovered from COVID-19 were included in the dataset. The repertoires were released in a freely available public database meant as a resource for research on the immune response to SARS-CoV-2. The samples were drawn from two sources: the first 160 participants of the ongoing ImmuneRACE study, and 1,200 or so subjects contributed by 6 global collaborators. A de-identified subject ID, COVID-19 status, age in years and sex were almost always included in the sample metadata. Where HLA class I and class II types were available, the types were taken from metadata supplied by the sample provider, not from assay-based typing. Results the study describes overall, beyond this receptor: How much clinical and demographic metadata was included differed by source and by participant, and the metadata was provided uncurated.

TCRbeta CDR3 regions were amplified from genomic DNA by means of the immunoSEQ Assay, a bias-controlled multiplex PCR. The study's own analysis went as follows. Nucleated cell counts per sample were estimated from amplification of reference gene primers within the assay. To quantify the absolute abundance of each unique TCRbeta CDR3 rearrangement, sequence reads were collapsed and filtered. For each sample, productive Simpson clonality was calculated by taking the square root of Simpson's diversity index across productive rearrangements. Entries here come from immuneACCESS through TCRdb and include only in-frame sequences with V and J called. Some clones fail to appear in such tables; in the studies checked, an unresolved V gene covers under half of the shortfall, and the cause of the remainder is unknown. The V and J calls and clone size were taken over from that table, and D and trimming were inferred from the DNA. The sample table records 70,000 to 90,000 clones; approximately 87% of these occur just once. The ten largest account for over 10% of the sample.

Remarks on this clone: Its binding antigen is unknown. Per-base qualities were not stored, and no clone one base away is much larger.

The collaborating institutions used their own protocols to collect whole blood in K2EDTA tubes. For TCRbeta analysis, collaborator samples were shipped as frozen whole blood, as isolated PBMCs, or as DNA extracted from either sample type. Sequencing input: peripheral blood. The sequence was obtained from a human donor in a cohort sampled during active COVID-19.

The bases read TGTGCCTGGAGCTACGGGACATGGCGAGGCTCCTATAATTCACCCCTCCACTTT. Translation gives CAWSYGTWRGSYNSPLHF. The rearrangement combines TRBV30 with TRBJ1-6, with a weak D call of TRBD1 (6 bases match). The germline ends are 18 bases apart after V is trimmed by 3 bases and J by 0 bases. CDR1 and CDR2, looked up from the germline V gene (reference sequence), are GTSNPN and SVGIG. There are 18 amino acids in the CDR3, from cysteine to phenylalanine inclusive. Here the CDR3 DNA is all that survives: 54 bases in frame from base 1.